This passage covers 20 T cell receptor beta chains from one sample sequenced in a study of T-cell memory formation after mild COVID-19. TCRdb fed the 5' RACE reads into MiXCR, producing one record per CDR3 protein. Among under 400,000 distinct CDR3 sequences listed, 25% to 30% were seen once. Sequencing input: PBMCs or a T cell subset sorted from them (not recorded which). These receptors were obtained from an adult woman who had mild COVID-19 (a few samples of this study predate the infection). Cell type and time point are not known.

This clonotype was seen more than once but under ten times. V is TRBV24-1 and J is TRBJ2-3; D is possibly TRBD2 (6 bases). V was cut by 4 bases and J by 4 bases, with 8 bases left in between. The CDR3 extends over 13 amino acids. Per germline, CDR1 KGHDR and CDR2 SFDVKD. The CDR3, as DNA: TGTGCCACCAGTGAAGGGAGGTCAGATACGCAGTATTTT. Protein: CATSEGRSDTQYF.

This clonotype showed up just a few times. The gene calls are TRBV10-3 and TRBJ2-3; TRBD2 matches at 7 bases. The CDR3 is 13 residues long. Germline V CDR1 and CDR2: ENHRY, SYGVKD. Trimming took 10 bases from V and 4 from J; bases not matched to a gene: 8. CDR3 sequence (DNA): TGTGCCAACCGGGACCTAGCGGCAGATACGCAGTATTTT. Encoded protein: CANRDLAADTQYF.

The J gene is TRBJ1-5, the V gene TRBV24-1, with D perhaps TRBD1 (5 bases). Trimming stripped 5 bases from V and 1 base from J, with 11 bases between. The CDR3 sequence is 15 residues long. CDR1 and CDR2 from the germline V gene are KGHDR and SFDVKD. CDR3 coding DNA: TGTGCCACCAGTGCCGGGGCAGAGAGCAATCAGCCCCAGCATTTT. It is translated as CATSAGAESNQPQHF.

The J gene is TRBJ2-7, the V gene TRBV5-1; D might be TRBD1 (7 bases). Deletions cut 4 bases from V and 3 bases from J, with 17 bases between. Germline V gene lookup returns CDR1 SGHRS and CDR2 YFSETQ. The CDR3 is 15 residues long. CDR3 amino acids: CASSASGGFFYEQYF. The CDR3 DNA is TGCGCCAGCAGCGCCTCAGGGGGGTTCTTCTACGAGCAGTACTTC.

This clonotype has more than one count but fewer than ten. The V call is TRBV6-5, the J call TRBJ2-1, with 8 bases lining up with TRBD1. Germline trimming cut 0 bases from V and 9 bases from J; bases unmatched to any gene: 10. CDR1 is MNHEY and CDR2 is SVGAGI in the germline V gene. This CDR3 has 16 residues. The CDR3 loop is CASSYSRAGGFGEQFF. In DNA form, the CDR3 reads TGTGCCAGCAGTTACTCGAGGGCAGGGGGCTTCGGTGAGCAGTTCTTC.

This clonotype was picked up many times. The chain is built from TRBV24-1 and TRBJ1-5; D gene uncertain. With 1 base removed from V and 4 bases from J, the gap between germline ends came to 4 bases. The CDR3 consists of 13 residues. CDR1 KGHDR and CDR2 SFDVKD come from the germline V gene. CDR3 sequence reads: CATSDFTNQPQHF. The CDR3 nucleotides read TGTGCCACCAGTGATTTCACGAATCAGCCCCAGCATTTT.

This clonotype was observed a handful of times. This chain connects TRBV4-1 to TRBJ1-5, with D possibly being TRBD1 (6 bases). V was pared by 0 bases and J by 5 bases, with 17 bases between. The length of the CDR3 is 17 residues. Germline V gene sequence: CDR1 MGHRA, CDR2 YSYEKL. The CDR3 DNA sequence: TGCGCCAGCAGCCAAGAAGGTGCAGGGGCGCATGATCAGCCCCAGCATTTT. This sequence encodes CASSQEGAGAHDQPQHF.

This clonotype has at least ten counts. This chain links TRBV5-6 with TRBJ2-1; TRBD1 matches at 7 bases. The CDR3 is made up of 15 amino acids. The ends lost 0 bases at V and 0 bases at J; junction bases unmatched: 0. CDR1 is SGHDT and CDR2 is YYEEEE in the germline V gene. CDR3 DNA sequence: TGTGCCAGCAGCTTGGGGGACAGCTCCTACAATGAGCAGTTCTTC. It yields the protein CASSLGDSSYNEQFF.

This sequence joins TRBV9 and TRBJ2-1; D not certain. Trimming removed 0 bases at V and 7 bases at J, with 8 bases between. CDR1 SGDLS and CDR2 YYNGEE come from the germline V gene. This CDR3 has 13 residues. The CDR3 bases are TGTGCCAGCAGCGTAGCTACCGGGAATGAGCAGTTCTTC. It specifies CASSVATGNEQFF.

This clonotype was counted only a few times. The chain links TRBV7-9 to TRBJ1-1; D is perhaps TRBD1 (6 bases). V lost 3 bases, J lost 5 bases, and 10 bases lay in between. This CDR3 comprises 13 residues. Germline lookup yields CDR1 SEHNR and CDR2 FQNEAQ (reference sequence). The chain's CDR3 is CASSFNQGTEAFF. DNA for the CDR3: TGTGCCAGCAGCTTCAACCAGGGGACTGAAGCTTTCTTT.

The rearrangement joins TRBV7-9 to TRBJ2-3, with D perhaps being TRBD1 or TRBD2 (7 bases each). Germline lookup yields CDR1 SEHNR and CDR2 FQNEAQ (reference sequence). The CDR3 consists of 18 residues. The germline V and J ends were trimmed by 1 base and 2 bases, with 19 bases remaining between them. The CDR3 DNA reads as TGTGCCAGCAGCTTAGGGAGATCAGCGGGACAGCTCACAGATACGCAGTATTTT. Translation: CASSLGRSAGQLTDTQYF.

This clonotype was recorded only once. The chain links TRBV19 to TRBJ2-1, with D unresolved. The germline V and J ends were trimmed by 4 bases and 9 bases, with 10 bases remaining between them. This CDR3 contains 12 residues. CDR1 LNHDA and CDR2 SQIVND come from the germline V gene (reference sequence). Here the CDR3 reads CASSSVGGEQFF. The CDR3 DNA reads TGTGCCAGTAGTAGTGTCGGCGGTGAGCAGTTCTTC.

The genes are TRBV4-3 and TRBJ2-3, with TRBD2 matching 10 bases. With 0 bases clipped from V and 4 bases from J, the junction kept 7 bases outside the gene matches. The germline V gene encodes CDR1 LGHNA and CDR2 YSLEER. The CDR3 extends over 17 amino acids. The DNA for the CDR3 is TGCGCCAGCAGCCAAGATTCGCTAGCGGGAGAGTCAGATACGCAGTATTTT. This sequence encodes CASSQDSLAGESDTQYF.

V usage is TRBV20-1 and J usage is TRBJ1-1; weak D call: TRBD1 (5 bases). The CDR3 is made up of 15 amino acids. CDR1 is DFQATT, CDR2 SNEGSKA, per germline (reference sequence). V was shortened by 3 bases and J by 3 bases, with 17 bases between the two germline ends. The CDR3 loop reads CSASYTGGVYTEAFF. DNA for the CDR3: TGCAGTGCTAGCTACACCGGGGGGGTGTACACTGAAGCTTTCTTT.

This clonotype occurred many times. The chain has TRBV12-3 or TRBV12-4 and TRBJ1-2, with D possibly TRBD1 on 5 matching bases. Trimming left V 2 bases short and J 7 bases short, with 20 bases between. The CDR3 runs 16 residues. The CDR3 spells CASSLWQDTPSSGYTF. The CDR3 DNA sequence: TGTGCCAGCAGTTTATGGCAGGACACCCCAAGTAGTGGCTACACCTTC.

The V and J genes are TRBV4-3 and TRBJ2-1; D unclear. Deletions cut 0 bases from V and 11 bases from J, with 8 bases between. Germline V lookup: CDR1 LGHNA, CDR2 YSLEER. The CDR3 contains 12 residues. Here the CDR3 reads CASSQDGQKQFF. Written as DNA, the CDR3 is TGCGCCAGCAGCCAAGATGGCCAGAAGCAGTTCTTC.

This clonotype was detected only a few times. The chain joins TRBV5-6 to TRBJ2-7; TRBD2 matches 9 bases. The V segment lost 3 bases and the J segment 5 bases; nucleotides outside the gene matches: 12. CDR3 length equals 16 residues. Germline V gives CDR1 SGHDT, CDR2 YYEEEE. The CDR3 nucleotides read TGTGCCAGCAGCTGGGGTGTAGCGGGAGTGTTCCACGAGCAGTACTTC. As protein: CASSWGVAGVFHEQYF.

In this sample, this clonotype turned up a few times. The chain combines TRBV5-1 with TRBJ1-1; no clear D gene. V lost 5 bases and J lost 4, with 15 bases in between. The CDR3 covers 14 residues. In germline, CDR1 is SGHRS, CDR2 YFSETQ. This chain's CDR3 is CASRSRTSVTEAFF. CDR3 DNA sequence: TGCGCCAGCAGGAGCCGGACTTCGGTCACTGAAGCTTTCTTT.

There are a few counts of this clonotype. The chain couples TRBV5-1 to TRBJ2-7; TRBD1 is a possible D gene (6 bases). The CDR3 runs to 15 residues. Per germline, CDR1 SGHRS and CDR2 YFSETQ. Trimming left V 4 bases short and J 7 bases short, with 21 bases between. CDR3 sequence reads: CASSLVLGAPKEQYF. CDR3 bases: TGCGCCAGCAGCCTGGTTCTGGGGGCGCCGAAAGAGCAGTACTTC.

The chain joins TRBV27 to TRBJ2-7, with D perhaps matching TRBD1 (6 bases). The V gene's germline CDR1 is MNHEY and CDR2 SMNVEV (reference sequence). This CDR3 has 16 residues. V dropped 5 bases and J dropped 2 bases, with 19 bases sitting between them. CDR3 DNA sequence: TGTGCCAGCAGTACGCAGCTCAGGGGTCTGACCTACGAGCAGTACTTC. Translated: CASSTQLRGLTYEQYF.